The source of this TCR beta chain is a study of T cells in Graves' hyperthyroidism and ophthalmopathy. Trimming took 6 bases from V and 5 from J; bases not matched to a gene: 3. From germline, CDR1 is MNHEY and CDR2 SVGEGT. The CDR3 is 14 residues long. Researchers amplified the TCR beta CDR3 regions from RNA transcripts. HTBI primers were used for first-round RT-PCR of the TCR CDR3. TCRdb reprocessed the multiplex PCR reads via MiXCR and lists one record per CDR3 protein. This table holds hundreds of thousands of distinct CDR3 sequences, approximately 40% found once. Study-wide findings and caveats: Most expanded thyroid clonotypes above 0.001 recurred in blood. The model predicted ophthalmopathy a median around 6.5 months before onset.

Stability of Graves' hyperthyroidism was defined as absent ophthalmopathy progression within 18 months. Clinicians diagnosed patients from clinical symptoms, serum thyroxine and TRAb, thyroid ultrasound and orbital computed tomography. There are a few counts of this clonotype. Its specificity is unknown. Sequencing input: blood. The source is a woman aged 40-49 years with Graves' hyperthyroidism. V and J are TRBV6-2 or TRBV6-3 and TRBJ1-6; 8 positions match TRBD1. CDR3 protein: CASREDRDNSPLHF. Written as DNA, the CDR3 is TGTGCCAGCAGGGAGGACAGGGATAATTCACCCCTCCACTTT.